The TCR beta chain under discussion was sequenced for a study of T-cell reconstitution after alpha-beta-depleted transplantation in children. Study conclusions and caveats: Newly generated T cells supplied most T-cell counts and diversity one year post-transplant.

Points on this clonotype: The antigen is not known.

Unique molecular identifiers were incorporated when the TCRbeta library was constructed. TCRdb called the PCR reads again in MiXCR, with one record for every CDR3 protein. The sample lists hundreds of thousands of distinct CDR3 sequences, roughly 16% occurring once. This CDR3 spans 16 amino acids. V lost 2 bases and J lost 8; bases outside the gene matches: 11. Germline loops: CDR1 SGHRS, CDR2 YFSETQ. The source material was PBMCs, mostly from graft donor cells, sampled 360 days after TCRalphabeta/CD19-depleted stem cell transplant. J is TRBJ1-4 and V is TRBV5-1, with TRBD1 matching 8 bases. This receptor was taken from a male patient between 10 and 17 years old who had a stem cell transplant for acute lymphoblastic leukemia, so the T cells may come from the graft donor. CDR3 nucleotides: TGCGCCAGCAGCTTCGGAGCGGTCCGGACAGGGGAAAAACTGTTTTTT. Amino acid sequence: CASSFGAVRTGEKLFF.